This T cell receptor (beta chain) came from a study of T cell repertoires in cytomegalovirus infection. Study context: Public TCR beta signatures were indicative of both CMV infection and a matching HLA type. Study-wide results and limits: Dominating the ex vivo response were TCR beta clonotypes that were CMV-specific and HLA-C-restricted.

The trim removed 0 bases at V and 8 bases at J, leaving 4 bases unmatched. Germline V gene data show CDR1 as SGHRS and CDR2 as YFSETQ. This CDR3 contains 15 residues. This clonotype was detected ten times or more. Its antigen is unidentified. TCRdb processed the reads anew with MiXCR; each CDR3 protein has one entry. The repertoire holds about 300,000 distinct CDR3 sequences, with roughly a tenth as singletons. Sequenced: PBMCs. J is TRBJ2-7 and V is TRBV5-1, with TRBD2 matching over 14 bases. The sequence was obtained from a human donor in good health (CMV status not recorded). Some clones in this sample may be carry-over from other donors' samples. The CDR3 loop is CASSLDGTSGGQQYF. The CDR3 region has the DNA TGCGCCAGCAGCTTGGACGGGACTAGCGGGGGCCAGCAGTACTTC.